This TCR beta chain was captured by sequencing in a study of OX40 agonist ivuxolimab in advanced cancers. Across the study: Patients received ivuxolimab, an intravenous treatment, every 2 weeks at 0.01 to 10 mg/kg. Dose-escalation patients were diagnosed with hepatocellular carcinoma, melanoma, renal cell cancer or head and neck cancer.

J was trimmed by 5 bases and V by 3 bases; bases with no gene match: 2. Per germline, CDR1 SQVTM and CDR2 ANQGSEA. This CDR3 spans 12 amino acids. Profiled with immunoSEQ multiplex PCR; TCRdb holds only in-frame clones, not every one. The sample includes 65,000 to 70,000 clones, over 80% of them seen just once. This clone appeared a few times. Sequenced here: CD4+ or CD8+ T cells sorted from blood, sampled in a trial of the OX40 agonist ivuxolimab. The clonotype comes from an adult with an advanced solid tumor such as melanoma, head and neck, liver or kidney cancer. The chain links TRBV29-1 to TRBJ1-1; TRBD1 aligns across 8 bases. The CDR3 here is CSVDTGGTEAFF. The CDR3 DNA reads as TGCAGCGTTGACACAGGGGGAACTGAAGCTTTCTTT. Full variable domain (remainder filled in from reference TRBV29-1 and TRBJ1-1): SAVISQKPSRDICQRGTSLTIQCQVDSQVTMMFWYRQQPGQSLTLIATANQGSEATYESGFVIDKFPISRPNLTFSTLTVSNMSPEDSSIYLCSVDTGGTEAFFGQGTRLTVV.